These 13 T cell receptor beta chains were sequenced from one sample in a study of cytomegalovirus exposure and HLA in healthy donors. The PCR employed 60 Vbeta primers together with 13 Jbeta primers. Sequencing used immunoSEQ multiplex PCR; TCRdb keeps in-frame clones, though not all of them. The sample yields hundreds of thousands of clones, approximately 68% seen once. The sample was PBMCs. These receptors came from a woman between 25 and 40 years old in good health and CMV-seronegative.

This clone has only a few counts. The chain combines TRBV19 with TRBJ2-7, with a possible D match to TRBD1 (6 bases). V was trimmed by 3 bases and J by 1 base, leaving 10 bases between them. Germline values: CDR1 LNHDA, CDR2 SQIVND (reference sequence). The CDR3 covers 14 residues. The DNA for the CDR3 is TGTGCCAGTAGTATTGGGGGCGAGTCCTACGAGCAGTACTTC. Its protein is CASSIGGESYEQYF.

The chain carries TRBV18 and TRBJ2-3, with 12 bases lining up with TRBD2. CDR1 and CDR2 (germline): KGHSH, LQKENI. The ends lost 6 bases at V and 5 bases at J; junction bases unmatched: 9. This CDR3 region has 16 residues. The CDR3 spells CASSERLAGGQDTQYF. The CDR3 DNA is TGTGCCAGCTCCGAGAGGCTAGCGGGGGGGCAAGATACGCAGTATTTT.

The chain joins TRBV11-3 to TRBJ2-1; D is possibly TRBD1 (6 bases). The CDR3 spans 12 residues. The V gene's germline CDR1 is SGHNT and CDR2 YENEEA. V dropped 4 bases and J dropped 15 bases, with 16 bases sitting between them. This CDR3 is CASSSMGTGRFF. DNA of the CDR3: TGTGCCAGCAGCTCAATGGGAACAGGGCGGTTCTTC. Looking up the rest from reference TRBV11-3 and TRBJ2-1 gives the full variable domain: EAGVVQSPRYKIIEKKQPVAFWCNPISGHNTLYWYLQNLGQGPELLIRYENEEAVDDSQLPKDRFSAERLKGVDSTLKIQPAELGDSAVYLCASSSMGTGRFFGPGTRLTVL.

The chain employs TRBV6-1 and TRBJ2-1; D call uncertain. Germline V gene lookup returns CDR1 MNHNS and CDR2 SASEGT. The CDR3 is 17 amino acids. V was shortened by 1 base and J by 0 bases, with 13 bases between the two germline ends. This chain's CDR3 is CASSEGSSPHSYNEQFF. In DNA form, the CDR3 reads TGTGCCAGCAGTGAAGGGTCTAGTCCCCACTCCTACAATGAGCAGTTCTTC.

The chain employs TRBV6-1 and TRBJ2-7; possible D gene TRBD1, 6 bases. The V gene's germline CDR1 is MNHNS and CDR2 SASEGT. This CDR3 comprises 13 residues. The V end was cut by 7 bases, the J end by 5 bases, with 15 bases between. The CDR3 bases are TGTGCCAGCAAAAGGACAGTCTCTAACGAGCAGTACTTC. Translating gives CASKRTVSNEQYF.

V usage is TRBV23-1 and J usage is TRBJ2-7, with 7 bases identical to TRBD1. TRBV23-1 is an open reading frame, and its role is uncertain. Trimming at V came to 1 base and at J to 2 bases, leaving 5 bases not matched to a gene. CDR3 size: 15 residues. The CDR3 bases are TGCGCCAGCAGTCAATGCGAGACAGGGCCCTACGAGCAGTACTTC. This codes for CASSQCETGPYEQYF.

The rearrangement uses TRBV10-3 and TRBJ1-4, with 10 bases aligning to TRBD1. Germline V lookup: CDR1 ENHRY, CDR2 SYGVKD. The CDR3 sequence is 13 residues long. J lost 11 bases, V lost 10 bases, and 10 bases had no gene match. As DNA, the CDR3 is TGTGCCACCGGGACAGGGGAGCGTGAGAAACTGTTTTTT. Translated: CATGTGEREKLFF.

The rearrangement joins TRBV27 to TRBJ2-7; 8 nucleotides match TRBD1. The germline CDR1 and CDR2 sequences are MNHEY and SMNVEV (reference sequence). The length of the CDR3 is 15 residues. With V trimmed by 5 bases and J by 1 base, 7 bases remained unmatched. CDR3 nucleotides: TGTGCCAGCAGTCCCAGGGGGCTCCTTTCCTACGAGCAGTACTTC. Residues: CASSPRGLLSYEQYF.

This rearrangement joins TRBV6-6 to TRBJ2-5; 12 nucleotides align to TRBD2. The closer fit of TRBJ2-7 to the DNA end suggests the J call may be wrong. The CDR3 length is 16 residues. Germline assignment: CDR1 MNHNY and CDR2 SVGAGI (reference sequence). DNA of the CDR3: TGTGCCAGCAGTTACCGACTAGCGGGGGATGCCTACGAGCAGTACTTC. Protein: CASSYRLAGDAYEQYF.

The chain has TRBV30 and TRBJ1-4; D is uncertain. The germline V gene has CDR1 GTSNPN and CDR2 SVGIG (reference sequence). V was cut by 0 bases and J by 8 bases, with 10 bases left in between. The CDR3 is 13 residues long. CDR3 loop: CAWSVGVGEKLFF. In nucleotides, the CDR3 is TGTGCCTGGAGTGTCGGGGTAGGGGAAAAACTGTTTTTT.

The chain uses TRBV7-3 and TRBJ2-1, with TRBD2 matching over 10 bases. Germline CDR1 SGHTA, CDR2 FQGTGA. V lost 5 bases to trimming and J lost 6 bases; unmatched junction nucleotides: 10. The CDR3 has 16 residues. CDR3 loop: CASSHEGASGGNEQFF. The CDR3 region has the DNA TGTGCCAGCAGCCATGAAGGGGCTAGCGGGGGCAATGAGCAGTTCTTC.

The rearrangement joins TRBV27 to TRBJ1-6; D not resolved. With 5 bases removed from V and 10 bases from J, the gap between germline ends came to 18 bases. The CDR3 consists of 15 residues. The germline CDR1 and CDR2 sequences are MNHEY and SMNVEV (reference sequence). The chain's CDR3 is CASSAQSTRYSPLHF. The CDR3 coding sequence is TGTGCCAGCAGTGCGCAGTCGACGCGGTACTCACCCCTCCACTTT.

The chain uses TRBV5-6 and TRBJ2-1; D is uncertain. In germline, CDR1 is SGHDT, CDR2 YYEEEE. The CDR3 is made up of 16 amino acids. The V gene lost 0 bases and the J gene lost 2 bases, with 12 bases spanning the gap. In DNA, the CDR3 is TGTGCCAGCAGCTTGGGAGGCACTGGAACCTACAATGAGCAGTTCTTC. Its translation: CASSLGGTGTYNEQFF.